One sample yielded the 22 T cell receptor beta chains listed below, sequenced in a study of neurological immune-mediated disorders. MiXCR, run by TCRdb on the 5' RACE reads, gives a single entry per CDR3 protein. The sample includes about 66,000 distinct CDR3 sequences, under 5% of them seen just once. The source material was PBMCs. These receptors were obtained from a man aged 30-40 years with multiple sclerosis.

This clonotype was seen repeatedly, ten times or more. The rearrangement uses TRBV7-6 and TRBJ2-2, with D unresolved. Germline V CDR1 and CDR2: SGHVS, FNYEAQ. CDR3 length equals 16 residues. Trimming removed 1 base from V and 9 bases from J, with 18 bases in between. The CDR3 nucleotides read TGTGCCAGCAGCTTAGATCTACCCCGGAACAGTAGGGAGCTGTTTTTT. Translation: CASSLDLPRNSRELFF.

Many counts were recorded for this clonotype. A junction boundary mismatches the germline segment, possibly from a read error. The chain combines TRBV4-1 with TRBJ2-5; 9 nucleotides agree with TRBD1. This CDR3 spans 12 amino acids. CDR1 is MGHRA and CDR2 is YSYEKL in the germline V gene. For the CDR3, the DNA is TGCGCCAGCAGCCCTCAAGGGACAGGGCTTATCTTC. Amino acids: CASSPQGTGLIF.

The chain couples TRBV12-5 to TRBJ2-1; D not certain. The CDR3 contains 12 residues. V was cut by 7 bases and J by 8 bases, with 12 bases left in between. Germline-derived CDR1 and CDR2 are LGHNT and FRNRAP. The CDR3 region has the DNA TGTGCTAGTGAAGGCATGATCGATGAGCAGTTCTTC. This gives the protein CASEGMIDEQFF.

This clonotype was seen at least ten times. This sequence joins TRBV10-3 and TRBJ1-5, with D perhaps matching TRBD1 (5 bases). Between the trimmed V and J ends, which lost 0 bases and 0 bases, there was a span of 9 bases. This CDR3 contains 16 residues. Germline CDR1 ENHRY, CDR2 SYGVKD. CDR3 bases: TGTGCCATCAGTGAGTCTCGGGGGATTAGCAATCAGCCCCAGCATTTT. Translated, it gives CAISESRGISNQPQHF.

About this clonotype: A read error may be the cause here, since a much bigger clone is one base away. This sequence joins TRBV5-6 and TRBJ1-2; D uncertain. The CDR3 extends over 13 amino acids. Germline lookup yields CDR1 SGHDT and CDR2 YYEEEE. The CDR3, as DNA: TGTGCCAACAGCCTCGGACGAAACTATGGCTACACCTTC. It yields the protein CANSLGRNYGYTF. The complete variable domain, with remaining parts taken from reference TRBV5-6 and TRBJ1-2, reads DAGVTQSPTHLIKTRGQQVTLRCSPKSGHDTVSWYQQALGQGPQFIFQYYEEEERQRGNFPDRFSGHQFPNYSSELNVNALLLGDSALYLCANSLGRNYGYTFGSGTRLTVV.

This clonotype appeared many times. The CDR3 spells CASTQRPGAEAFF. The CDR3 region has the DNA TGCGCCAGCACCCAGCGGCCTGGCGCTGAAGCTTTCTTT. This rearrangement joins TRBV10-1 to TRBJ1-1, with D hard to call. CDR3 length: 13 residues. Germline loops: CDR1 WNHNN, CDR2 SYGVQD (reference sequence). The V gene lost 7 bases and the J gene lost 6 bases, with 15 bases spanning the gap.

The chain combines TRBV20-1 with TRBJ2-2; a possible D gene is TRBD1 (5 bases). Trimming cost V 7 bases and J 1 base, with 13 bases left between them. The CDR3 runs 14 residues. Germline-derived CDR1 and CDR2 are DFQATT and SNEGSKA (reference sequence). The CDR3 DNA is TGCAGTGTCAGCAGGACAAGGAACACCGGGGAGCTGTTTTTT. Translation gives CSVSRTRNTGELFF.

In this sample, this clonotype turned up many times. CDR3 amino acids: CASSFGTQNNEQFF. The CDR3, as DNA: TGTGCCAGCAGCTTCGGGACCCAAAACAATGAGCAGTTCTTC. V usage is TRBV7-7 and J usage is TRBJ2-1; D tentatively reads TRBD1 or TRBD2 (5 bases each). The V gene's germline CDR1 is SSHAT and CDR2 FNYEAQ (reference sequence). V lost 3 bases to trimming and J lost 5 bases, with 11 bases between them. The CDR3 is 14 residues long. The full variable domain, in which reference TRBV7-7 and TRBJ2-1 provide the parts outside the CDR3, is GAGVSQSPRYKVTKRGQDVTLRCDPISSHATLYWYQQALGQGPEFLTYFNYEAQPDKSGLPSDRFSAERPEGSISTLTIQRTEQRDSAMYRCASSFGTQNNEQFFGPGTRLTVL.

This clonotype was seen only a few times. The chain joins TRBV5-4 to TRBJ2-7; 8 nucleotides agree with TRBD2. CDR3 length: 19 amino acids. Germline V gene sequence: CDR1 SGHNT, CDR2 YYREEE (reference sequence). Trimming at V came to 3 bases and at J to 2 bases, leaving 19 bases not matched to a gene. CDR3 amino acids: CASSYYLPGLVTSPYEQYF. CDR3 coding DNA: TGTGCCAGCAGCTATTATTTACCGGGACTAGTAACATCCCCCTACGAGCAGTACTTC.

The rearrangement links TRBV4-2 to TRBJ1-2, with a tentative D call TRBD1 (5 bases). CDR1 is LGHNA, CDR2 YNFKEQ, per germline. The V and J ends lost 0 bases and 7 bases respectively, with 18 bases between them. CDR3 length: 16 amino acids. The CDR3 DNA is TGTGCCAGCAGCCAAGAATCCGAGGGGCTCTCTCGTGGCTACACCTTC. It codes for CASSQESEGLSRGYTF.

This clonotype showed up many times. This chain links TRBV6-5 with TRBJ1-5; D not resolved. V was shortened by 6 bases and J by 2 bases, with 8 bases between the two germline ends. The germline gives CDR1 MNHEY, CDR2 SVGAGI. This CDR3 has 13 amino acids. The CDR3: CASRLDGNQPQHF. CDR3 DNA sequence: TGTGCCAGCAGGCTGGACGGCAATCAGCCCCAGCATTTT.

This clonotype has at least ten counts. This rearrangement joins TRBV20-1 to TRBJ1-5, with D possibly matching TRBD1 (6 bases). Per germline, CDR1 DFQATT and CDR2 SNEGSKA (reference sequence). Trimming shortened V by 1 base and J by 7 bases, and 11 bases separated the two germline ends. The CDR3 consists of 13 residues. CDR3 DNA sequence: TGCAGTGCTAGAGCGGGGGCTGGGCAGCCCCAGCATTTT. This gives the protein CSARAGAGQPQHF.

The chain links TRBV12-3 or TRBV12-4 to TRBJ2-6; no definite D call. V was trimmed by 5 bases and J by 1 base, leaving 9 bases between them. The CDR3 runs 15 residues. CDR3 amino acids: CASSPRPSGANVLTF. The CDR3 DNA follows: TGTGCCAGCAGTCCCAGGCCTTCTGGGGCCAACGTCCTGACTTTC.

Ten or more counts support this clonotype. The gene calls are TRBV2 and TRBJ2-2, with D hard to call. Germline V gives CDR1 SNHLY, CDR2 FYNNEI. Trimming removed 5 bases from V and 4 bases from J, with 11 bases in between. The CDR3 totals 14 residues. The CDR3 spells CASSLRGVTGELFF. For the CDR3, the DNA is TGTGCCAGCAGTCTCCGTGGAGTCACCGGGGAGCTGTTTTTT.

There are many counts of this clonotype. The chain links TRBV12-3 or TRBV12-4 to TRBJ1-5; no definite D call. V lost 4 bases to trimming and J lost 5 bases, with 18 bases between them. This CDR3 comprises 16 residues. DNA for the CDR3: TGTGCCAGCAGTTCCGAAGGTCCGGGGTCAGATCAGCCCCAGCATTTT. Protein product: CASSSEGPGSDQPQHF.

This clonotype was seen at least ten times. This rearrangement joins TRBV20-1 to TRBJ1-1; no reliable D call. Germline CDR1 reads DFQATT; CDR2 reads SNEGSKA (reference sequence). CDR3 size: 12 residues. Trimming left V 3 bases short and J 4 bases short, with 9 bases between. As DNA, the CDR3 is TGCAGTGCTAGCGAACCAGGCACTGAAGCTTTCTTT. Its protein product is CSASEPGTEAFF.

This clonotype was counted many times. The CDR3 sequence: CASGEQGPYYGYTF. CDR3 DNA: TGTGCCAGCGGAGAACAGGGGCCATACTATGGCTACACCTTC. This chain joins TRBV12-3 or TRBV12-4 and TRBJ1-2, with 7 bases lining up with TRBD1. V shed 8 bases and J 3 bases; nucleotides not matched to a gene: 9. This CDR3 spans 14 amino acids.

The chain links TRBV6-5 to TRBJ1-1; D is unclear. V was cut by 6 bases and J by 5 bases, with 7 bases left in between. The CDR3 loop spans 11 amino acids. CDR1 and CDR2 (germline): MNHEY, SVGAGI. CDR3 amino acids: CASRRRTEAFF. CDR3 nucleotides: TGTGCCAGCAGGCGGAGGACTGAAGCTTTCTTT.

This clonotype was counted a few times. The V and J genes are TRBV18 and TRBJ2-5; D is perhaps TRBD2 (5 bases). Deletions cut 5 bases from V and 0 bases from J, with 7 bases between. The CDR3 consists of 13 residues. Germline CDR1 is KGHSH and CDR2 is LQKENI. The CDR3 region is CASSTGNQETQYF. CDR3 nucleotide sequence: TGTGCCAGCTCAACCGGGAACCAAGAGACCCAGTACTTC.

This clonotype came up many times. The J gene is TRBJ1-1, the V gene TRBV30, with 8 nucleotides matching TRBD1. Germline CDR1 GTSNPN, CDR2 SVGIG (reference sequence). V trimming: 4 bases; J trimming: 3 bases; junction bases outside the gene matches: 4. The CDR3 covers 13 residues. CDR3 nucleotide sequence: TGTGCCTGGACGGACAGGGCCCACACTGAAGCTTTCTTT. Its translation is CAWTDRAHTEAFF.

The table lists this clonotype with a few counts. The chain couples TRBV6-2 or TRBV6-3 to TRBJ2-1; the D gene is possibly TRBD2 (7 bases). This CDR3 has 16 amino acids. Germline lookup yields CDR1 MNHEY and CDR2 SVGEGT. The V end lost 7 bases, the J end lost 2 bases, and 18 bases lay between the germline ends. CDR3 in amino acids: CASIPSWGGPYNEQFF. DNA for the CDR3: TGTGCCAGCATCCCTAGTTGGGGGGGCCCCTACAATGAGCAGTTCTTC.

This clonotype was found a few times. V gene TRBV6-1 combines with J gene TRBJ2-2; perhaps TRBD1 as D (5 bases). Deletions cut 6 bases from V and 5 bases from J, with 16 bases between. There are 15 residues in the CDR3. CDR1 and CDR2 from the germline V gene are MNHNS and SASEGT. The CDR3 reads CASRGSGMVTGELFF. The CDR3 nucleotides are TGTGCCAGCAGAGGGTCAGGGATGGTAACCGGGGAGCTGTTTTTT.